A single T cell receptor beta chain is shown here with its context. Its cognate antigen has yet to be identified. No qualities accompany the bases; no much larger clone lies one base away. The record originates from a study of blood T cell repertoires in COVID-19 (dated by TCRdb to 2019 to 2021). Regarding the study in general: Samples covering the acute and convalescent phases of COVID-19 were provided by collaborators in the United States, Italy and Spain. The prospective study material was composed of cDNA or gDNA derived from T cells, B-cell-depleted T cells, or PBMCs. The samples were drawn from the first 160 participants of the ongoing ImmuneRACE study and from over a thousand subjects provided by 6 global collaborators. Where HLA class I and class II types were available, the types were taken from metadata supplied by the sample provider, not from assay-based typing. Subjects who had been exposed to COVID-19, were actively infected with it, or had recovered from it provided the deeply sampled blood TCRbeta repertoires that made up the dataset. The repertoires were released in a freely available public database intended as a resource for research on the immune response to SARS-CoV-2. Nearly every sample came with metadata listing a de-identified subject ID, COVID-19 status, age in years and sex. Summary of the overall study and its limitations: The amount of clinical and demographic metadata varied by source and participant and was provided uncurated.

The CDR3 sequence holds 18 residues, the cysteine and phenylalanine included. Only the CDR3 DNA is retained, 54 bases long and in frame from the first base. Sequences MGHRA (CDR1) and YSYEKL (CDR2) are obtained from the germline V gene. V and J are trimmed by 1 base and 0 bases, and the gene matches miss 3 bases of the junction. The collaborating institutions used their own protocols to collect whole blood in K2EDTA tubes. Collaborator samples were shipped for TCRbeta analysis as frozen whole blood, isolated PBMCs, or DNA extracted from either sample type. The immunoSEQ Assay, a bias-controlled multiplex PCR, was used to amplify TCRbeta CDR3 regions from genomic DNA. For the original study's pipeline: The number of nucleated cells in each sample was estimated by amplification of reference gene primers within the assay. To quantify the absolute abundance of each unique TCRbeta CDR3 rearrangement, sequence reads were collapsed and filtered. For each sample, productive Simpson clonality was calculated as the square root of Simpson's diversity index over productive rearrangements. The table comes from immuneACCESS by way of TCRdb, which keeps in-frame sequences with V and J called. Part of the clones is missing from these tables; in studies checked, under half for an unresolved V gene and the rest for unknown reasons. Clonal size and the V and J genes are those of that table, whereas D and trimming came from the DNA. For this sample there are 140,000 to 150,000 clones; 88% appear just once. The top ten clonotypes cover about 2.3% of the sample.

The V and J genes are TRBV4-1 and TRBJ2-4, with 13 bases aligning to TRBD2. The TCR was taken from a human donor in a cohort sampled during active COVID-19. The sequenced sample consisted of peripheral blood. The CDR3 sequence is CASSQGLAGGKAKNIQYF. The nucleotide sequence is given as TGCGCCAGCAGCCAAGGACTAGCGGGAGGTAAAGCCAAAAACATTCAGTACTTC.